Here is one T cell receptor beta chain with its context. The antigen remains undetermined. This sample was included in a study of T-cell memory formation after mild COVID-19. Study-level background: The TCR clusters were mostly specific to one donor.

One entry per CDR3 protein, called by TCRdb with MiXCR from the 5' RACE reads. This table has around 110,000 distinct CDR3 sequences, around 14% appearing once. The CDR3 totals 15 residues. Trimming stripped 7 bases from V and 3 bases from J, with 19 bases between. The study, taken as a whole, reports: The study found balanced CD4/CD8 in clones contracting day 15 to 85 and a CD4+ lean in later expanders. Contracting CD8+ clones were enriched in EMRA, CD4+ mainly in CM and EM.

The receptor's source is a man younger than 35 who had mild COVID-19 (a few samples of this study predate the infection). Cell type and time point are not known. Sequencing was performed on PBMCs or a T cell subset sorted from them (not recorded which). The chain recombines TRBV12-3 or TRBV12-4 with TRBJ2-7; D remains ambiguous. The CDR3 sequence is CASTTYSRRNYEQYF. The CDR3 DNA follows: TGTGCCAGCACCACATACTCAAGACGGAACTACGAGCAGTACTTC.